This passage covers 4 T cell receptor beta chains from one sample sequenced in a study of beta chain features in type 1 diabetes. Sequenced material consisted of expressed TCRB transcripts (all of the isolated RNA was reverse transcribed). TCRdb's copy holds only in-frame clones and misses some; the assay was immunoSEQ multiplex PCR. The sample has about 290,000 clones, around 7.8% seen once; the top ten hold approximately 0.99%. Sequenced: central memory CD4+ T cells from blood. The receptors shown here come from a woman aged 18-30 years in good health.

This clone was observed a handful of times. CDR3: CASSPGQGPPGELFF. CDR3 coding DNA: TGTGCCAGCTCCCCGGGACAGGGGCCCCCCGGGGAGCTGTTTTTT. V and J are TRBV7-2 and TRBJ2-2; 10 nucleotides match TRBD1. The length of the CDR3 is 15 residues. V was clipped by 8 bases and J by 6 bases; unmatched bases: 9. Germline V gene lookup returns CDR1 SGHTA and CDR2 FQGNSA. The complete variable domain, with remaining parts taken from reference TRBV7-2 and TRBJ2-2, reads GAGVSQSPSNKVTEKGKDVELRCDPISGHTALYWYRQSLGQGLEFLIYFQGNSAPDKSGLPSDRFSAERTGGSVSTLTIQRTQQEDSAVYLCASSPGQGPPGELFFGEGSRLTVL.

This clone was found a few times. V is TRBV6-6 and J is TRBJ2-2, with D possibly TRBD1 on 7 matching bases. The CDR3 covers 14 residues. Germline V gene sequence: CDR1 MNHNY, CDR2 SVGAGI (reference sequence). V gave up 5 bases and J gave up 5 bases, with 12 bases separating them. In DNA form, the CDR3 reads TGTGCCAGCAGTGCGGGACAGAGTACCGGGGAGCTGTTTTTT. Its protein is CASSAGQSTGELFF.

This clone was picked up many times. J is TRBJ2-1 and V is TRBV27; TRBD1 might be the D (6 bases). CDR3 length: 14 residues. V dropped 7 bases and J dropped 2 bases, with 12 bases sitting between them. Germline loops: CDR1 MNHEY, CDR2 SMNVEV (reference sequence). CDR3 region: CASTKGGTYNEQFF. As DNA, the CDR3 is TGTGCCAGCACGAAAGGGGGTACCTACAATGAGCAGTTCTTC.

CDR3 amino acids: CASSPNTGHEQFF. CDR3 nucleotide sequence: TGTGCCAGCAGCCCGAATACAGGGCATGAGCAGTTCTTC. The chain joins TRBV7-3 to TRBJ2-1; tentative D call: TRBD1 (6 bases). The ends were cut back, 5 bases at V and 8 bases at J, with 13 bases in the middle. This CDR3 region has 13 residues. The germline V gene encodes CDR1 SGHTA and CDR2 FQGTGA.